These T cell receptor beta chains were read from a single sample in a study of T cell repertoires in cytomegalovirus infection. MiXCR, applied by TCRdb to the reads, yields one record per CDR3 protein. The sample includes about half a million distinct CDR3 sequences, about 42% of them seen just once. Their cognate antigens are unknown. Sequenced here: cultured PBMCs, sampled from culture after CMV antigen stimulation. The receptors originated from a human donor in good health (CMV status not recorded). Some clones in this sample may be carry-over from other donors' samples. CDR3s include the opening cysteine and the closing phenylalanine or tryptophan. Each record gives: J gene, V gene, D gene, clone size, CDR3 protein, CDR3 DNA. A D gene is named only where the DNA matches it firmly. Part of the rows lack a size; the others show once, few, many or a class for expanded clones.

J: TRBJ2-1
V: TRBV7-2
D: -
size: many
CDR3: CASSLSSYNEQFF
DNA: TGTGCCAGCAGCTTGAGCTCCTACAATGAGCAGTTCTTC

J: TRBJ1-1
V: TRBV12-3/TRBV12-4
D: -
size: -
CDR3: CASTPSGRGSEAFF
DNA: TGTGCCAGCACCCCTTCGGGCAGGGGCTCGGAAGCTTTCTTT

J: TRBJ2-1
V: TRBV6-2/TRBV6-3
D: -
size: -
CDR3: CASSTLGPYNEQFF
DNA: TGTGCCAGCAGTACACTAGGTCCCTACAATGAGCAGTTCTTC

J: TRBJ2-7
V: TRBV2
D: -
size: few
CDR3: CASSERRVSGYEQYF
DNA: TGTGCCAGCAGTGAAAGGCGAGTTAGTGGTTACGAGCAGTACTTC

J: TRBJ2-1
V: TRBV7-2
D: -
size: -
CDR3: CASSLGSAGLYNEQFF
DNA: TGTGCCAGCAGCTTAGGGTCGGCAGGGCTGTACAATGAGCAGTTCTTC

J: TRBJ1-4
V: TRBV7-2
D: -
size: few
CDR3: CASSISGTGNEKLFF
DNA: TGTGCCAGCAGCATCTCCGGGACGGGGAATGAAAAACTGTTTTTT

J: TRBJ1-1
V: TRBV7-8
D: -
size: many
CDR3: CASSLDRMNTEAFF
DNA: TGTGCCAGCAGCTTAGACAGGATGAACACTGAAGCTTTCTTT

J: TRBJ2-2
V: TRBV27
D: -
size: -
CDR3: CASSFLDGTGELFF
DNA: TGTGCCAGCAGTTTCCTGGACGGGACCGGGGAGCTGTTTTTT

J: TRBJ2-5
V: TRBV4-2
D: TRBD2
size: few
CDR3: CAGPGVRLAGGCLETQYF
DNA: TGTGCCGGCCCAGGGGTACGACTAGCGGGGGGGTGCTTGGAGACCCAGTACTTC

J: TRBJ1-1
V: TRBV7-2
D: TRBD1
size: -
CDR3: CASSWGQGYTEAFF
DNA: TGTGCCAGCAGCTGGGGACAGGGGTACACTGAAGCTTTCTTT

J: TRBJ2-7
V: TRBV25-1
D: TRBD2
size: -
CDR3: CASSLIGTSGTYEQYF
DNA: TGTGCCAGCAGCCTTATAGGGACTAGCGGTACCTACGAGCAGTACTTC

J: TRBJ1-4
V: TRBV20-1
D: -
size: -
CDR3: CSAPPQGTTNEKLFF
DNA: TGCAGTGCTCCTCCTCAGGGGACAACTAATGAAAAACTGTTTTTT

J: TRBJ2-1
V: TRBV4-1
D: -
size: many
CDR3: CASSQVRDSYNEQFF
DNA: TGCGCCAGCAGCCAAGTCAGGGACTCCTACAATGAGCAGTTCTTC

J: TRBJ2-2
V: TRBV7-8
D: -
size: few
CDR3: CASSLGRSGTGELFF
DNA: TGTGCCAGCAGCTTAGGCAGAAGTGGGACCGGGGAGCTGTTTTTT

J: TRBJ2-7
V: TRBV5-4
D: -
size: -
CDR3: CASSLSAFSYEQYF
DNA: TGTGCCAGCAGCTTAAGCGCGTTCTCCTACGAGCAGTACTTC

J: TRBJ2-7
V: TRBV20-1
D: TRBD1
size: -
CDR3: CSARNREPGETGSWYEQYF
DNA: TGCAGTGCTAGAAACAGGGAACCCGGGGAGACAGGGAGTTGGTACGAGCAGTACTTC

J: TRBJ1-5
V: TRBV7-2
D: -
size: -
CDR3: CASSERGGQPQHF
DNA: TGTGCCAGCAGCGAAAGGGGGGGTCAGCCCCAGCATTTT

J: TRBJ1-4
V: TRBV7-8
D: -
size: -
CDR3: CASSLALGVGEKLFF
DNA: TGTGCCAGCAGCTTAGCGCTGGGGGTAGGGGAAAAACTGTTTTTT

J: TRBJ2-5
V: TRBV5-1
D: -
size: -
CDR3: CASARGGGDETQYF
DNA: TGCGCCAGCGCCAGAGGGGGCGGGGATGAGACCCAGTACTTC

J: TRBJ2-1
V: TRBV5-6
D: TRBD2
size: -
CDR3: CASSLSLAGGNNEQFF
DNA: TGTGCCAGCAGCTTATCCTTAGCGGGAGGCAACAATGAGCAGTTCTTC

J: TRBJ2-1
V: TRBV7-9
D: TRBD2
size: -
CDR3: CASSLRGLAHEQFF
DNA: TGTGCCAGCAGCTTAAGGGGACTAGCGCATGAGCAGTTCTTC

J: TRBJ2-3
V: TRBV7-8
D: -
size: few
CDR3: CASSPEQGRVDTQYF
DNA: TGTGCCAGCAGCCCGGAGCAGGGCAGGGTAGATACGCAGTATTTT

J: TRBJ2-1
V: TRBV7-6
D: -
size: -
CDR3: CASSLGGQGREQFF
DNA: TGTGCCAGCAGCTTGGGCGGCCAAGGACGAGAGCAGTTCTTC

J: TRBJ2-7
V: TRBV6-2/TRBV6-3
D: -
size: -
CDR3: CASSWSGLEQYF
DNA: TGTGCCAGCAGTTGGTCAGGGCTGGAGCAGTACTTC

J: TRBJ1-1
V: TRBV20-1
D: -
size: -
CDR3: CSARLLGILNTEAFF
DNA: TGCAGTGCTAGGCTTCTTGGAATTCTTAACACTGAAGCTTTCTTT

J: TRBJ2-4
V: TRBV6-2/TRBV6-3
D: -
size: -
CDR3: CASSWVAKNIQYF
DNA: TGTGCCAGCAGTTGGGTTGCCAAAAACATTCAGTACTTC

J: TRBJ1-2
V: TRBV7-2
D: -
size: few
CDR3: CASSLSIPYGYTF
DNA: TGTGCCAGCAGCCTATCTATTCCCTATGGCTACACCTTC

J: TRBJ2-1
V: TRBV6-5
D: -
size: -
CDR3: CASSYSKRWDVLLRSSYNEQFF
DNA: TGTGCCAGCAGTTACTCGAAGCGTTGGGACGTACTACTTAGGAGCTCCTACAATGAGCAGTTCTTC

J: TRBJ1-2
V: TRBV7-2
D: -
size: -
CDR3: CASSLASGLKNGYTF
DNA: TGTGCCAGCAGCTTAGCATCAGGGCTTAAGAATGGCTACACCTTC

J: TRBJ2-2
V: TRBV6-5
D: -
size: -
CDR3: CASSDRGRNTGELFF
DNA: TGTGCCAGCAGTGACCGGGGGCGAAACACCGGGGAGCTGTTTTTT

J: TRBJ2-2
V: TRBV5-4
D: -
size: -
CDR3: CASSPIGGELFF
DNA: TGTGCCAGCAGCCCTATAGGCGGGGAGCTGTTTTTT

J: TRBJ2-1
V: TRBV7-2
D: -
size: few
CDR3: CASSLLGGGSEQFF
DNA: TGTGCCAGCAGCTTATTGGGGGGAGGTAGTGAGCAGTTCTTC

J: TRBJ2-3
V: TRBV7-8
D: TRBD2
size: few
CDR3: CASTSGLAGDTQYF
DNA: TGTGCCAGCACCTCGGGACTAGCGGGAGATACGCAGTATTTT

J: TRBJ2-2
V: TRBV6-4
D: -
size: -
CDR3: CASSQHPPPTGELFF
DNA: TGTGCCAGCAGTCAACACCCCCCACCCACCGGGGAGCTGTTTTTT

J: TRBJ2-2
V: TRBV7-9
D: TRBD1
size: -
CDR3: CASSFGTGGASPGELFF
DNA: TGTGCCAGCAGCTTTGGCACAGGGGGCGCTTCCCCCGGGGAGCTGTTTTTT

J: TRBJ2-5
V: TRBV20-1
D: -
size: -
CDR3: CSASYGDGKTQYF
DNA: TGCAGTGCTAGCTACGGGGATGGGAAGACCCAGTACTTC

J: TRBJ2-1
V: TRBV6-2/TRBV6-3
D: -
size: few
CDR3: CASSLYRGYSANEQFF
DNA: TGTGCCAGCAGTCTCTACCGGGGCTATAGTGCCAATGAGCAGTTCTTC

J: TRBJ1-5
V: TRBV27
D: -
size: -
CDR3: CASSLMFGRYGNQPQHF
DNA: TGTGCCAGCAGTTTAATGTTCGGGAGATATGGCAATCAGCCCCAGCATTTT

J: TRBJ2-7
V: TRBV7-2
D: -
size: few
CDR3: CASSPLPGVPYEQYF
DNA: TGTGCCAGCAGCCCCCTTCCGGGAGTCCCCTACGAGCAGTACTTC

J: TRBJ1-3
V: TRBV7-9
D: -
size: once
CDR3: CASSLPNRVGNTIYF
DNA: TGTGCCAGCAGCTTACCGAACAGGGTCGGAAACACCATATATTTT

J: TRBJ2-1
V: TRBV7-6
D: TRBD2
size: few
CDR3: CASSSMSGRAHNEQFF
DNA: TGTGCCAGCAGCTCAATGAGCGGGAGGGCCCACAATGAGCAGTTCTTC